Listed below are T cell receptor beta chains from one sample, sequenced in a study of blood T cell repertoires in COVID-19. Method: immunoSEQ multiplex PCR; TCRdb's copy keeps in-frame clones and lacks some. The repertoire holds 70,000 to 100,000 clones, with roughly 88% as singletons. The sequenced sample was peripheral blood. Receptors originate from a woman aged 80 or over with acute or convalescent COVID-19. The CDR3 runs from the conserved cysteine through the conserved F or W. The order of the fields is clone size, J gene, V gene, D gene, CDR3 protein, CDR3 DNA. The D gene is left open where the match is weak. The size field is filled for only some rows; it gives once, few, many or a size class.

>.|TRBJ1-2|TRBV25-1|.
CASSRPAGDGYTF
TGTGCCAGCAGTCGCCCGGCGGGGGATGGCTACACCTTC
>.|TRBJ2-2|TRBV19|TRBD2
CASSSSGNTGELFF
TGTGCCAGTAGTTCTAGCGGGAACACCGGGGAGCTGTTTTTT
>.|TRBJ1-6|TRBV19|.
CASSIAQGGSPLHF
TGTGCCAGTAGTATAGCACAGGGCGGCTCACCCCTCCACTTT
>.|TRBJ2-1|TRBV4-3|TRBD2
CASSQLPPGTSGRDEQFF
TGCGCCAGCAGCCAGCTCCCACCCGGGACTAGCGGACGGGATGAGCAGTTCTTC
>.|TRBJ1-1|TRBV7-9|TRBD1
CASSEGAGTEAFF
TGTGCCAGCAGCGAGGGGGCAGGAACTGAAGCTTTCTTT
>.|TRBJ2-7|TRBV12-5|TRBD2
CASGLGTSGTYEQYF
TGTGCTAGTGGTTTGGGGACTAGCGGCACCTACGAGCAGTACTTC
>.|TRBJ1-2|TRBV5-5|TRBD1
CASSLVGGSFNYGYTF
TGTGCCAGCAGCTTGGTAGGGGGCAGCTTCAACTATGGCTACACCTTC
>.|TRBJ1-3|TRBV19|.
CATLPQGNSGNTIYF
TGTGCCACCTTACCTCAGGGGAACTCTGGAAACACCATATATTTT
>.|TRBJ1-2|TRBV6-2/TRBV6-3|.
CASSPPGATRDRINYGYTF
TGTGCCAGCAGTCCCCCTGGGGCCACTCGCGACAGGATTAACTATGGCTACACCTTC
>.|TRBJ2-7|TRBV30|TRBD1
CAWSTLPGGAGPLLEQYF
TGTGCCTGGAGTACCCTCCCAGGGGGCGCGGGGCCATTACTCGAGCAGTACTTC
>once|TRBJ1-1|TRBV19|TRBD1
CASTKGDRVWTEAFF
TGTGCCAGTACTAAGGGGGACAGGGTCTGGACTGAAGCTTTCTTT
>.|TRBJ1-4|TRBV19|TRBD1
CASSVQGANEKLFF
TGTGCCAGTAGTGTACAGGGGGCTAATGAAAAACTGTTTTTT
>.|TRBJ2-1|TRBV13|TRBD2
CASSLNGRYSYNEQFF
TGTGCCAGCAGCCTGAACGGGAGGTACTCCTACAATGAGCAGTTCTTC
>.|TRBJ2-2|TRBV6-6|.
CASSYSGNTGELFF
TGTGCCAGCAGTTATTCGGGGAACACCGGGGAGCTGTTTTTT
>few|TRBJ2-5|TRBV7-3|TRBD2
CASSPSGAQETQYF
TGTGCCAGCAGCCCTAGCGGGGCCCAAGAGACCCAGTACTTC
>.|TRBJ1-2|TRBV10-2|.
CASSDNRDTNYGYTF
TGCGCCAGCAGTGATAACAGGGACACAAACTATGGCTACACCTTC
>.|TRBJ2-2|TRBV19|.
CASSITAGFTGELFF
TGTGCCAGTAGTATAACAGCAGGCTTCACCGGGGAGCTGTTTTTT
>once|TRBJ1-1|TRBV30|.
CAWSSPGRGNTEAFF
TGTGCCTGGAGTTCGCCAGGCCGGGGGAACACTGAAGCTTTCTTT
>.|TRBJ2-3|TRBV2|TRBD1
CASSEQGQGLGDTQYF
TGTGCCAGCAGTGAACAGGGACAGGGGTTGGGAGATACGCAGTATTTT
>.|TRBJ2-7|TRBV7-9|.
CASTRDSTEQYF
TGTGCCAGCACCCGGGACTCTACCGAGCAGTACTTC
>.|TRBJ2-1|TRBV5-1|TRBD1
CASSLAGTGYNEQFF
TGCGCCAGCAGCTTGGCCGGGACAGGGTACAATGAGCAGTTCTTC
>.|TRBJ2-1|TRBV5-1|.
CASSLSQYNEQFF
TGCGCCAGCAGCTTGTCTCAGTACAATGAGCAGTTCTTC
>.|TRBJ2-1|TRBV3-1/TRBV3-2|TRBD1
CASSLPTGGGYNEQFF
TGTGCCAGCAGCCTCCCGACAGGGGGCGGTTACAATGAGCAGTTCTTC
>once|TRBJ2-5|TRBV29-1|.
CSVVAGAGETQYF
TGCAGCGTTGTAGCAGGGGCCGGGGAGACCCAGTACTTC
>once|TRBJ1-1|TRBV5-1|.
CASSTAGFLGTEAFF
TGCGCCAGCAGCACAGCAGGGTTTCTGGGCACTGAAGCTTTCTTT
>.|TRBJ2-3|TRBV7-6|TRBD2
CASSLVAGGSTDTQYF
TGTGCCAGCAGCTTAGTGGCGGGGGGAAGCACAGATACGCAGTATTTT